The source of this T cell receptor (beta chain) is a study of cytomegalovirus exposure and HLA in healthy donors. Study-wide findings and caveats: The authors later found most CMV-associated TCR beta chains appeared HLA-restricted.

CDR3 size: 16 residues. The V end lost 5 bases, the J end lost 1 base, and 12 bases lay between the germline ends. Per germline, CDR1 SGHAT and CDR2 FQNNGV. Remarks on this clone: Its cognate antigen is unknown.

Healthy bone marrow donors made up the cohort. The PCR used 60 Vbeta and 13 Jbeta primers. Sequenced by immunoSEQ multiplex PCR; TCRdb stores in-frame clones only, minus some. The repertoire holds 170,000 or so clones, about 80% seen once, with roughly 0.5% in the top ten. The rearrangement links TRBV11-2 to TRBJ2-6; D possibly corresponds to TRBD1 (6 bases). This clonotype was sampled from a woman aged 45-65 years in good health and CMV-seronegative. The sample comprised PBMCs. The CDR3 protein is CASSPDRLSGANVLTF. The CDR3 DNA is TGTGCCAGCAGCCCGGACAGACTTTCTGGGGCCAACGTCCTGACTTTC.